This T cell receptor (beta chain) was documented in a study of cytomegalovirus exposure and HLA in healthy donors. Study conclusions and caveats: Later analysis associated a missense DCLRE1C variant with TCR beta V- and J-gene trimming. What was likely a sequencing artifact was a cluster of highly shared sequence variants. Another analysis was done later, and it associated roughly 15,000 TCR beta sequences with HLA alleles at 0.05 false discovery rate. Most subjects had HLA-A and HLA-B alleles reportedly predicted accurately by TCR beta sequences.

Worth noting for this clone: Its specificity is not known.

This PCR relied on a set of 60 Vbeta primers and 13 Jbeta primers. TCRdb's copy holds only in-frame clones and misses some; the assay was immunoSEQ multiplex PCR. Here the sample spans 100,000 or so clones, roughly 73% being singletons. This receptor was obtained from a woman between 40 and 55 years old in good health and CMV-seropositive. The sequencing input was PBMCs.

Here the CDR3 DNA reads TGTGCCAGTCGACAGCCTCCTGGGGCCAACGTCCTGACTTTC. Translating it yields CASRQPPGANVLTF. J is TRBJ2-6 and V is TRBV7-2; D perhaps matches TRBD1 (5 bases). The germline V gene has CDR1 SGHTA and CDR2 FQGNSA. V lost 9 bases, J lost 2 bases, and 11 bases lay in between. CDR3 length: 14 residues.